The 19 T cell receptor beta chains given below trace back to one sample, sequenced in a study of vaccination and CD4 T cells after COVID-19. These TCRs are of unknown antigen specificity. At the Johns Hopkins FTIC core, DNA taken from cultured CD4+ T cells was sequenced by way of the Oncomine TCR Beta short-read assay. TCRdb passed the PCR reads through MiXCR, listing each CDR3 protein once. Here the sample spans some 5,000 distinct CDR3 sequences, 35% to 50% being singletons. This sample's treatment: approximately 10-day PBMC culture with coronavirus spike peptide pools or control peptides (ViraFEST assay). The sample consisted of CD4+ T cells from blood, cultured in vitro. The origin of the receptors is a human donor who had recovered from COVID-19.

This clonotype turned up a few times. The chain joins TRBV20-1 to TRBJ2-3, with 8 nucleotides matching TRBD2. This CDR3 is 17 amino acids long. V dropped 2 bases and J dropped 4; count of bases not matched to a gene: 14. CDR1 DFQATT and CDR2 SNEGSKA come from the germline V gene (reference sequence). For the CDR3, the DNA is TGCAGTGCTAGATTATCGCCGGTCGGGAGGGCTTCAGATACGCAGTATTTT. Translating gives CSARLSPVGRASDTQYF.

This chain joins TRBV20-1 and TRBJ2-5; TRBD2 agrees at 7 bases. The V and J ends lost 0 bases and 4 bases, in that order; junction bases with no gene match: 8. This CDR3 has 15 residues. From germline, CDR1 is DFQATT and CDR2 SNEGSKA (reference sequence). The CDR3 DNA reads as TGCAGTGCTAGAGAGGAGGGAGGGGTTGGAGAGACCCAGTACTTC. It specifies CSAREEGGVGETQYF.

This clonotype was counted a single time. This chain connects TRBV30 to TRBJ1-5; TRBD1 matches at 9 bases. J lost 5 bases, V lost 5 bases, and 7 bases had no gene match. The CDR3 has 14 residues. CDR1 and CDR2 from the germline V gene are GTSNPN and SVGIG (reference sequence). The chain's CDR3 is CAWSLGQGHQPQHF. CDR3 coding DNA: TGTGCCTGGTCCCTGGGACAGGGCCATCAGCCCCAGCATTTT.

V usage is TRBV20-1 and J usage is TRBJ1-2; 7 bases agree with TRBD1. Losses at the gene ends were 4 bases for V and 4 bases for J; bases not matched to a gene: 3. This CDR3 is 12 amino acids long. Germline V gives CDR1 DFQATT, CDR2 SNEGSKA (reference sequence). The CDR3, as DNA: TGCAGTGCTACGACAGGGTCCTATGGCTACACCTTC. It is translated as CSATTGSYGYTF.

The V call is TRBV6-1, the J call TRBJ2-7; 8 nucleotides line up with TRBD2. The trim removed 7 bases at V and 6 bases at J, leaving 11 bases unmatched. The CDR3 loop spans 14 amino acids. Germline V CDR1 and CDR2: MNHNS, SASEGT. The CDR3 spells CASTDSGLESEQYF. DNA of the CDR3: TGTGCCAGCACCGATTCGGGACTAGAAAGCGAGCAGTACTTC.

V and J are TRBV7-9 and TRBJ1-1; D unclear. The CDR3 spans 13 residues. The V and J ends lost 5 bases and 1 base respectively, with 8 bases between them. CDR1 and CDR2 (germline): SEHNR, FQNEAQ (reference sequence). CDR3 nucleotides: TGTGCCAGCAGCCTTCAATGGAACACTGAAGCTTTCTTT. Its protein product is CASSLQWNTEAFF.

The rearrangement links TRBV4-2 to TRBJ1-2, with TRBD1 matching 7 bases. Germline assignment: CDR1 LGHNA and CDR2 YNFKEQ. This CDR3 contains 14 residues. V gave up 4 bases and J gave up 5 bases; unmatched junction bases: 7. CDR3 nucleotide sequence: TGTGCCAGCAGCCTATCCGGGACAGAATATGGCTACACCTTC. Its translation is CASSLSGTEYGYTF.

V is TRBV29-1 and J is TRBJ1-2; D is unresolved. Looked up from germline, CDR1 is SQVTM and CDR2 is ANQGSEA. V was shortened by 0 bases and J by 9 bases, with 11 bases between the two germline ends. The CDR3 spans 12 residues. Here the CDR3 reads CSVEDSGASYTF. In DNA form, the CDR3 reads TGCAGCGTTGAAGATTCCGGTGCGAGCTACACCTTC.

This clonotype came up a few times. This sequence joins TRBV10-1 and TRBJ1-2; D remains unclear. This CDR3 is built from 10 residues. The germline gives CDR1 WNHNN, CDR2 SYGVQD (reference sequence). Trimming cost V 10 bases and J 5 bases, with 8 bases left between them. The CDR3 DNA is TGCGCCAACGTCTTTTATGGCTACACCTTC. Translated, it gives CANVFYGYTF.

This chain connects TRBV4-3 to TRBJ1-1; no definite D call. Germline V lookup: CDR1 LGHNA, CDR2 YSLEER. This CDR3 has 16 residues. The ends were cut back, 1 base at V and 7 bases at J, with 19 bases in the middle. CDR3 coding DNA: TGCGCCAGCAGCCAAGGGTCGAGCCGAGGCAGCAGTGAAGCTTTCTTT. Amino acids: CASSQGSSRGSSEAFF.

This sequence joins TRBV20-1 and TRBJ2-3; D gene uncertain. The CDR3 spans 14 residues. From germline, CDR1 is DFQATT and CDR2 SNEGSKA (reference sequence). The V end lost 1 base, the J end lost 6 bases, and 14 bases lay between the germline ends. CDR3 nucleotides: TGCAGTGCTAGAGTTACGGCCAACACGGATACGCAGTATTTT. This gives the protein CSARVTANTDTQYF.

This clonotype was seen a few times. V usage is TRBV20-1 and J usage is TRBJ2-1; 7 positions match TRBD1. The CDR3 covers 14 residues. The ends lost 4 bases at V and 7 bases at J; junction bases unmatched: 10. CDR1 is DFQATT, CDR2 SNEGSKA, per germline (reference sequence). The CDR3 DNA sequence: TGCAGTGCTACCAGGGGGTGGTTCGGAAATGAGCAGTTCTTC. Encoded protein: CSATRGWFGNEQFF.

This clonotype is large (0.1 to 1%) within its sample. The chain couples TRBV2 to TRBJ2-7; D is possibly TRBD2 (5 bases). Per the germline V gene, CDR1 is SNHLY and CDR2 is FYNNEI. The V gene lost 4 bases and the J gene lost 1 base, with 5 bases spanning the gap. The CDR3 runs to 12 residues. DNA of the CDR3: TGTGCCAGCAGTGGACTATCCTACGAGCAGTACTTC. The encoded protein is CASSGLSYEQYF.

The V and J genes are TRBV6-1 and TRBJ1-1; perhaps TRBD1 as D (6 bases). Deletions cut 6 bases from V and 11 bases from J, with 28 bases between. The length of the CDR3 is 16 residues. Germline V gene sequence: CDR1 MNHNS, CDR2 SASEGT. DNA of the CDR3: TGTGCCAGCAGCCAGACCGGGACACAGGGTGCGGACGGGGCTTTCTTT. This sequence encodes CASSQTGTQGADGAFF.

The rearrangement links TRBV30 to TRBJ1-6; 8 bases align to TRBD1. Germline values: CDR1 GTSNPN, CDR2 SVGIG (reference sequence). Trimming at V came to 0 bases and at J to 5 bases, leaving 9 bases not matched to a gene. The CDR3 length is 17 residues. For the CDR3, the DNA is TGTGCCTGGAGTGTGGCACGTACAGGGGGACATAATTCACCCCTCCACTTT. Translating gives CAWSVARTGGHNSPLHF. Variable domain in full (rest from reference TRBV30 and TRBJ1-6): SQTIHQWPATLVQPVGSPLSLECTVEGTSNPNLYWYRQAAGRGLQLLFYSVGIGQISSEVPQNLSASRPQDRQFILSSKKLLLSDSGFYLCAWSVARTGGHNSPLHFGNGTRLTVT.

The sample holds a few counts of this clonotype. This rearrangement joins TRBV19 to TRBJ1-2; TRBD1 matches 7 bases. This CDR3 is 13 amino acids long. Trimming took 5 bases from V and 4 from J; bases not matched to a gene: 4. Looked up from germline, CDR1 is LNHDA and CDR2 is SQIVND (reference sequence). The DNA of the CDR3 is TGTGCCAGTAGTGCACAGGGGTCCTATGGCTACACCTTC. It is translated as CASSAQGSYGYTF.

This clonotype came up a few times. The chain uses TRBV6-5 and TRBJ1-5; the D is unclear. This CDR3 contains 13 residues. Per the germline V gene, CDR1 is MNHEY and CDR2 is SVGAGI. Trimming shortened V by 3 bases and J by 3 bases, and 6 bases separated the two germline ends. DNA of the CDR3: TGTGCCAGCAGTTATGAGCTCAATCAGCCCCAGCATTTT. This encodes CASSYELNQPQHF.

CDR3 in amino acids: CASSGPGGGYTF. CDR3 bases: TGTGCCAGCAGTGGGCCCGGCGGTGGCTACACCTTC. This chain uses TRBV2 with TRBJ1-2; D is undetermined. Deletions cut 4 bases from V and 7 bases from J, with 10 bases between. Germline V gives CDR1 SNHLY, CDR2 FYNNEI. The CDR3 is 12 amino acids.

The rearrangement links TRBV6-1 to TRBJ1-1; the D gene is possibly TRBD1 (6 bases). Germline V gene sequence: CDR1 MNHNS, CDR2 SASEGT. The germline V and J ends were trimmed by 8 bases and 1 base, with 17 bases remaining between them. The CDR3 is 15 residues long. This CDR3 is CASVGHQTGNTEAFF. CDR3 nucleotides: TGTGCCAGCGTAGGCCACCAGACAGGGAACACTGAAGCTTTCTTT.